The next 24 T cell receptor beta chains were all read from a single sample in a study of cytomegalovirus exposure and HLA in healthy donors. Primers: 60 Vbeta forward and 13 Jbeta reverse. This table comes from immunoSEQ multiplex PCR, and its TCRdb copy is limited to in-frame clones, with some not included. Among 190,000 or so clones listed, less than 90% were seen once. Sequenced input: PBMCs. Receptor source: a man aged 50-59 years in good health and CMV-seronegative.

J is TRBJ2-5 and V is TRBV7-9; TRBD1 matches at 8 bases. Matching the DNA end better, TRBJ2-7 makes the J call doubtful. Germline V CDR1 and CDR2: SEHNR, FQNEAQ (reference sequence). The CDR3 loop spans 14 amino acids. The CDR3 bases are TGTGCCAGCAGCCGATCCGGGACAGGCTACGAGCAGTACTTC. It codes for CASSRSGTGYEQYF.

This chain links TRBV18 with TRBJ1-5; the D gene is possibly TRBD1 (5 bases). Germline values: CDR1 KGHSH, CDR2 LQKENI. V lost 1 base to trimming and J lost 7 bases, with 20 bases between them. This CDR3 contains 17 residues. CDR3 in DNA: TGTGCCAGCTCACCACGCATGCAGGGTGTTGATCACCAGCCCCAGCATTTT. Protein product: CASSPRMQGVDHQPQHF.

This clone was detected once. The chain has TRBV25-1 and TRBJ2-1; 13 bases are a match to TRBD2. V gave up 4 bases and J gave up 9 bases; unmatched junction bases: 9. The germline gives CDR1 MGHDK, CDR2 SYGVNS. The CDR3 extends over 16 amino acids. CDR3 sequence reads: CASSGGGTSGMAEQFF. CDR3 in DNA: TGTGCCAGCAGTGGGGGGGGGACTAGCGGGATGGCTGAGCAGTTCTTC.

The DNA of the CDR3 is TGTGCCAGCAGCCAGGGACTAGCGGCTAGCACAGATACGCAGTATTTT. It specifies CASSQGLAASTDTQYF. J is TRBJ2-3 and V is TRBV4-2; 11 bases agree with TRBD2. Per germline, CDR1 LGHNA and CDR2 YNFKEQ. Germline trimming cut 3 bases from V and 0 bases from J; bases unmatched to any gene: 2. The CDR3 runs 16 residues.

The chain is built from TRBV28 and TRBJ2-7; possible D gene TRBD2, 5 bases. The germline V gene encodes CDR1 MDHEN and CDR2 SYDVKM. V lost 6 bases and J 3 bases, leaving 18 bases between the germline ends. This CDR3 is 15 amino acids long. The CDR3 is CASSEHAGIGYEQYF. The CDR3, as DNA: TGTGCCAGCAGCGAACACGCGGGTATTGGCTACGAGCAGTACTTC.

V usage is TRBV28 and J usage is TRBJ2-3, with TRBD1 matching over 7 bases. This CDR3 comprises 14 residues. CDR1 and CDR2 from the germline V gene are MDHEN and SYDVKM. Unmatched junction bases numbered 9, after V lost 10 bases and J lost 2 bases. CDR3 loop: CAISDRMLTDTQYF. CDR3 bases: TGTGCCATATCGGACAGGATGCTCACAGATACGCAGTATTTT.

The rearrangement uses TRBV10-3 and TRBJ2-7, with D possibly being TRBD2 (6 bases). The germline V gene has CDR1 ENHRY and CDR2 SYGVKD. The CDR3 has 14 residues. The V gene lost 6 bases and the J gene lost 1 base, with 13 bases spanning the gap. The CDR3 DNA sequence: TGTGCCATCAGCTGGGGACTGGGGTCCTACGAGCAGTACTTC. Amino acids: CAISWGLGSYEQYF.

The chain has TRBV7-9 and TRBJ1-1; the match to TRBD1 covers 7 bases. The CDR3 covers 11 residues. Germline V gives CDR1 SEHNR, CDR2 FQNEAQ (reference sequence). The V and J ends lost 4 bases and 10 bases, in that order; junction bases with no gene match: 3. The CDR3 DNA sequence: TGTGCCAGCAGCTGGACAGGCCGAGCTTTCTTT. It codes for CASSWTGRAFF.

The gene calls are TRBV5-8 and TRBJ1-1; D possibly corresponds to TRBD1 (6 bases). The CDR3 runs 13 residues. Trimming left V 0 bases short and J 4 bases short, with 7 bases between. In germline, CDR1 is SGHTS, CDR2 YDEGEE. The CDR3 is CASSLDRVTEAFF. CDR3 nucleotide sequence: TGTGCCAGCAGCTTGGACAGGGTCACTGAAGCTTTCTTT.

The chain uses TRBV19 and TRBJ2-6; D gene unclear. Germline values: CDR1 LNHDA, CDR2 SQIVND (reference sequence). This CDR3 has 16 amino acids. V gave up 1 base and J gave up 0 bases, with 7 bases separating them. The DNA for the CDR3 is TGTGCCAGTAGTATAGCGCACAACTCTGGGGCCAACGTCCTGACTTTC. It encodes CASSIAHNSGANVLTF.

The CDR3, as DNA: TGTGCCAGCAGCTTAGATTCAGGGGGCTTCCCAGCCCAGCATTTT. Its translation is CASSLDSGGFPAQHF. The V and J genes are TRBV7-9 and TRBJ1-5; 8 bases match TRBD1. This CDR3 contains 15 residues. The germline V gene encodes CDR1 SEHNR and CDR2 FQNEAQ (reference sequence). J was trimmed by 11 bases and V by 1 base; bases with no gene match: 10.

In its sample, this clone was seen once. CDR3 in amino acids: CASRTSGGEQFF. The CDR3 DNA reads TGTGCCAGCAGGACTAGCGGGGGCGAGCAGTTCTTC. The chain employs TRBV27 and TRBJ2-1; 12 positions agree with TRBD2. Germline lookup yields CDR1 MNHEY and CDR2 SMNVEV (reference sequence). J was trimmed by 10 bases and V by 6 bases; bases with no gene match: 1. The length of the CDR3 is 12 residues.

This clone appeared once. The genes are TRBV30 and TRBJ2-5, with 10 bases fitting TRBD1. This CDR3 region has 14 residues. CDR1 is GTSNPN, CDR2 SVGIG, per germline (reference sequence). In nucleotides, the CDR3 is TGTGCTTTTGCTAGGGGACAGGGGTTACATGAGCAGTACTTC. It codes for CAFARGQGLHEQYF. The whole variable domain, remainder taken from reference TRBV30 and TRBJ2-5, is SQTIHQWPATLVQPVGSPLSLECTVEGTSNPNLYWYRQAAGRGLQLLFYSVGIGQISSEVPQNLSASRPQDRQFILSSKKLLLSDSGFYLCAFARGQGLHEQYFGPGTRLLVL.

The chain couples TRBV7-2 to TRBJ1-4; D gene unclear. V was trimmed by 5 bases and J by 0 bases, leaving 13 bases between them. The CDR3 is made up of 16 amino acids. CDR1 and CDR2 (germline): SGHTA, FQGNSA. The CDR3 region is CASSRTDIATNEKLFF. As DNA, the CDR3 is TGTGCCAGCAGCCGGACTGATATAGCAACTAATGAAAAACTGTTTTTT.

The chain employs TRBV9 and TRBJ2-1; 9 bases map to TRBD2. The CDR3 sequence is 16 residues long. Germline values: CDR1 SGDLS, CDR2 YYNGEE. With V trimmed by 1 base and J by 10 bases, 12 bases remained unmatched. The CDR3 region is CASSVNVAGAHGEQFF. CDR3 DNA: TGTGCCAGCAGCGTAAATGTAGCGGGGGCCCACGGCGAGCAGTTCTTC.

The chain has TRBV19 and TRBJ2-7; TRBD1 matches at 8 bases. The CDR3 has 16 residues. V dropped 1 base and J dropped 3; count of bases not matched to a gene: 8. The germline V gene encodes CDR1 LNHDA and CDR2 SQIVND (reference sequence). DNA of the CDR3: TGTGCCAGTAGTATAGGGGCAGGGGGCTCCTTCTACGAGCAGTACTTC. It yields the protein CASSIGAGGSFYEQYF.

This clone came up a few times. The J gene is TRBJ1-2, the V gene TRBV7-6; D may be TRBD1 (5 bases). CDR3 length equals 16 residues. Germline CDR1 reads SGHVS; CDR2 reads FNYEAQ. V was pared by 1 base and J by 4 bases, with 16 bases between. CDR3 coding DNA: TGTGCCAGCAGCTTAGAGATGGCAGGGTCCCTCTATGGCTACACCTTC. It specifies CASSLEMAGSLYGYTF.

As concerns this clone: One end of the junction varies from germline; a read error may be responsible. The CDR3 nucleotides are TGTTCCAGCAGCTTAGCGCGGGGGGGAAGCACAGATACGCAGTATTTT. This gives the protein CSSSLARGGSTDTQYF. The chain employs TRBV7-9 and TRBJ2-3; 9 bases fit TRBD2. CDR1 and CDR2 from the germline V gene are SEHNR and FQNEAQ (reference sequence). This CDR3 has 16 amino acids.

The chain recombines TRBV11-1 with TRBJ1-1; a possible D gene is TRBD1 (5 bases). V lost 4 bases to trimming and J lost 1 base, with 10 bases between them. The CDR3 covers 14 residues. Germline V CDR1 and CDR2: SGHAT, FQDESV (reference sequence). CDR3 amino acids: CASSSQQGNTEAFF. The CDR3 nucleotides are TGTGCCAGCAGCTCGCAGCAGGGGAACACTGAAGCTTTCTTT. Together with reference TRBV11-1 and TRBJ1-1, the CDR3 gives the full variable domain: EAEVAQSPRYKITEKSQAVAFWCDPISGHATLYWYRQILGQGPELLVQFQDESVVDDSQLPKDRFSAERLKGVDSTLKIQPAELGDSAMYLCASSSQQGNTEAFFGQGTRLTVV.

As concerns this clone: Sequence at one end of the junction differs from germline and may be a read error. The rearrangement links TRBV7-9 to TRBJ2-7, with a weak D call TRBD2 (7 bases). Per the germline V gene, CDR1 is SEHNR and CDR2 is FQNEAQ (reference sequence). The CDR3 extends over 12 amino acids. DNA of the CDR3: TGTTCCAGCAGCGCGGCGGGGGACACCGGGTACTTC. Translated, it gives CSSSAAGDTGYF.

This clone was observed once. The same CDR3 is also encoded by other DNA sequences in this sample. J is TRBJ1-1 and V is TRBV9; unclear D gene. The CDR3 loop spans 14 amino acids. The germline V gene encodes CDR1 SGDLS and CDR2 YYNGEE. V lost 0 bases and J lost 0, with 6 bases in between. CDR3 residues: CASSVGHLNTEAFF. The CDR3 bases are TGTGCCAGCAGCGTAGGACATCTGAACACTGAAGCTTTCTTT. Combining the CDR3 with reference TRBV9 and TRBJ1-1 gives the whole variable domain DSGVTQTPKHLITATGQRVTLRCSPRSGDLSVYWYQQSLDQGLQFLIQYYNGEERAKGNILERFSAQQFPDLHSELNLSSLELGDSALYFCASSVGHLNTEAFFGQGTRLTVV.

This clone was detected only a few times. This chain joins TRBV6-5 and TRBJ2-7; possible D gene TRBD2, 6 bases. This CDR3 is built from 13 residues. Germline assignment: CDR1 MNHEY and CDR2 SVGAGI. The V end lost 7 bases, the J end lost 2 bases, and 12 bases lay between the germline ends. CDR3 coding DNA: TGTGCCAGCACCATACCGGGGGCCTACGAGCAGTACTTC. It is translated as CASTIPGAYEQYF.

This chain links TRBV19 with TRBJ2-2; D possibly corresponds to TRBD2 (6 bases). The CDR3 contains 15 residues. CDR1 and CDR2 (germline): LNHDA, SQIVND (reference sequence). V lost 4 bases and J lost 8, with 17 bases in between. The CDR3 DNA reads as TGTGCCAGTAGTACCGGGACTTACCCTTTTGGGGAGCTGTTTTTT. Translated, it gives CASSTGTYPFGELFF.

The V and J genes are TRBV6-1 and TRBJ2-2; D is uncertain. Trimming removed 3 bases at V and 1 base at J, with 6 bases between. Germline values: CDR1 MNHNS, CDR2 SASEGT. CDR3 size: 14 residues. The CDR3 is CASSDGGNTGELFF. In DNA, the CDR3 is TGTGCCAGCAGTGATGGCGGGAACACCGGGGAGCTGTTTTTT.